These 12 T cell receptor beta chains share one sample of origin, sequenced in a study of beta chain features in type 1 diabetes. Their target antigens are unknown. Study-wide points: TCRB CDR3 length was moderately but significantly reduced in all four CD4+ subsets of Type 1 diabetes patients.

The study reverse transcribed the entire isolated RNA, so it sequenced expressed TCRB transcripts. Some clones are missing from TCRdb's copy, which holds only in-frame ones; the method was immunoSEQ multiplex PCR. The data show a few hundred thousand clones, about 10% seen once. Sequenced material: central memory CD4+ T cells from blood. Receptors were obtained from a man aged 30 to 39 with type 1 diabetes.

This clone showed up just a few times. The rearrangement uses TRBV7-2 and TRBJ2-2; D is possibly TRBD2 (5 bases). From germline, CDR1 is SGHTA and CDR2 FQGNSA. CDR3 size: 15 residues. V was cut by 3 bases and J by 5 bases, with 13 bases left in between. The CDR3 nucleotides read TGTGCCAGCAGCTTGCTAGCCCTGGGGACCGGGGAGCTGTTTTTT. Translation gives CASSLLALGTGELFF.

The V and J genes are TRBV19 and TRBJ2-5; 11 nucleotides align to TRBD2. The CDR3 contains 14 residues. Germline V lookup: CDR1 LNHDA, CDR2 SQIVND (reference sequence). The junction had 7 bases not matched to a gene; V was cut back by 6 bases and J by 7 bases. The DNA of the CDR3 is TGTGCCAGTAGGGTAGCGGGAGGGCCGGGGACCCAGTACTTC. Its protein product is CASRVAGGPGTQYF.

This clone was seen a handful of times. The CDR3 nucleotides are TGTGCCAGCAGCTTCGCTTGGGCTGCGAACACCGGGGAGCTGTTTTTT. Its translation is CASSFAWAANTGELFF. The rearrangement joins TRBV11-2 to TRBJ2-2, with no clear D. This CDR3 has 16 residues. V lost 3 bases to trimming and J lost 0 bases, with 11 bases between them. Germline assignment: CDR1 SGHAT and CDR2 FQNNGV.

The genes are TRBV11-2 and TRBJ2-1, with D possibly called TRBD1 or TRBD2 (7 bases each). In germline, CDR1 is SGHAT, CDR2 FQNNGV. V was cut by 4 bases and J by 5 bases, with 15 bases left in between. The CDR3 sequence is 15 residues long. The CDR3 DNA sequence: TGTGCCAGCAGCTCCTCAGGGGGGGTGAACAATGAGCAGTTCTTC. As protein: CASSSSGGVNNEQFF.

There are many counts of this clone. V gene TRBV7-9 combines with J gene TRBJ2-1; D is perhaps TRBD2 (6 bases). V was cut by 6 bases and J by 10 bases, with 16 bases left in between. Germline V gives CDR1 SEHNR, CDR2 FQNEAQ (reference sequence). The CDR3 loop spans 13 amino acids. CDR3 in amino acids: CASSFTGVQEQFF. The DNA for the CDR3 is TGTGCCAGCAGTTTCACGGGAGTCCAGGAGCAGTTCTTC.

This sequence joins TRBV7-9 and TRBJ1-5; 7 bases fit TRBD1. Germline V gene lookup returns CDR1 SEHNR and CDR2 FQNEAQ (reference sequence). Trimming cost V 7 bases and J 3 bases; bases outside gene matches: 18. This CDR3 has 18 amino acids. CDR3 bases: TGTGCCAGCACCATTGTCGGACAGGCGGGGGCACTCAATCAGCCCCAGCATTTT. This codes for CASTIVGQAGALNQPQHF.

V is TRBV2 and J is TRBJ1-1; TRBD1 matches 10 bases. The CDR3 spans 17 residues. Germline CDR1 SNHLY, CDR2 FYNNEI. Losses at the gene ends were 6 bases for V and 3 bases for J; bases not matched to a gene: 13. In nucleotides, the CDR3 is TGTGCCAGCAGGCCGGGACAGGGGCAGTGGGGGGACACTGAAGCTTTCTTT. The encoded protein is CASRPGQGQWGDTEAFF.

This clone occurred a few times. The chain employs TRBV5-1 and TRBJ1-3; D ambiguous. The CDR3 has 15 residues. V lost 0 bases and J 0 bases, leaving 7 bases between the germline ends. The V gene's germline CDR1 is SGHRS and CDR2 YFSETQ. The CDR3: CASSLDGNSGNTIYF. The CDR3 DNA is TGCGCCAGCAGCTTGGACGGGAACTCTGGAAACACCATATATTTT.

The rearrangement joins TRBV6-6 to TRBJ1-1; D perhaps matches TRBD1 (6 bases). Germline V gives CDR1 MNHNY, CDR2 SVGAGI (reference sequence). The V gene lost 4 bases and the J gene lost 1 base, with 13 bases spanning the gap. CDR3 length: 15 residues. CDR3: CASSSRTVQNTEAFF. The DNA of the CDR3 is TGTGCCAGCAGTTCCCGGACAGTTCAGAACACTGAAGCTTTCTTT.

This clone was picked up a small number of times. A junction end diverges from the germline sequence, so it may reflect a read error. The chain is built from TRBV6-1 and TRBJ2-5; D is uncertain. The CDR3 is made up of 14 amino acids. Germline assignment: CDR1 MNHNS and CDR2 SASEGT. The CDR3 sequence is CAISEQLIGETQYF. CDR3 bases: TGTGCCATCAGTGAGCAGCTAATCGGGGAGACCCAGTACTTC.

The chain employs TRBV7-2 and TRBJ2-5; D ambiguous. The V and J ends lost 3 bases and 5 bases respectively, with 10 bases between them. CDR1 is SGHTA, CDR2 FQGNSA, per germline. The CDR3 has 13 amino acids. The CDR3 DNA follows: TGTGCCAGCAGCTTCACGGATACTGAGACCCAGTACTTC. Amino acids: CASSFTDTETQYF.

This chain connects TRBV10-3 to TRBJ2-7; D is undetermined. The V gene's germline CDR1 is ENHRY and CDR2 SYGVKD. Trimming removed 6 bases from V and 0 bases from J, with 12 bases in between. The CDR3 contains 14 residues. This chain's CDR3 is CAISDSTGSYEQYF. For the CDR3, the DNA is TGTGCCATCAGCGACTCCACGGGCTCCTACGAGCAGTACTTC.